Described below is a single T cell receptor beta chain sequence and its context. The data derive from a study of blood T cell repertoires in COVID-19. Study details: Italy, Spain and the United States were the sources of the convalescent and acute COVID-19 samples. Sources were T cells, B-cell-depleted T cells, or PBMCs; the material itself was cDNA or gDNA.

Enrolment of Seattle patients took place during active infection, and they were followed longitudinally. Germline CDR1 reads SGHDN; CDR2 reads FVKESK. Trimming took 4 bases from V and 1 from J, leaving 13 bases between them. CDR3 length: 15 residues. In the authors' workflow: Amplification with reference gene primers provided the estimates of nucleated cell counts. Data came from immunoSEQ multiplex PCR; TCRdb stores just in-frame clones and leaves some out. V, J and clone size are taken as reported in that table, and D and trimming were inferred from the DNA itself. The table shows more than 300,000 clones, with more than 75% occurring only once.

Sequencing input: peripheral blood. The TCR comes from a woman aged 45-60 years with COVID-19, enrolled during active disease. The V gene is TRBV14, the J gene TRBJ1-1; tentatively, D is TRBD1 (6 bases). DNA for the CDR3: TGTGCCAGCAGCCGCTTAAAGGGACAGAACACTGAAGCTTTCTTT. Residues: CASSRLKGQNTEAFF.